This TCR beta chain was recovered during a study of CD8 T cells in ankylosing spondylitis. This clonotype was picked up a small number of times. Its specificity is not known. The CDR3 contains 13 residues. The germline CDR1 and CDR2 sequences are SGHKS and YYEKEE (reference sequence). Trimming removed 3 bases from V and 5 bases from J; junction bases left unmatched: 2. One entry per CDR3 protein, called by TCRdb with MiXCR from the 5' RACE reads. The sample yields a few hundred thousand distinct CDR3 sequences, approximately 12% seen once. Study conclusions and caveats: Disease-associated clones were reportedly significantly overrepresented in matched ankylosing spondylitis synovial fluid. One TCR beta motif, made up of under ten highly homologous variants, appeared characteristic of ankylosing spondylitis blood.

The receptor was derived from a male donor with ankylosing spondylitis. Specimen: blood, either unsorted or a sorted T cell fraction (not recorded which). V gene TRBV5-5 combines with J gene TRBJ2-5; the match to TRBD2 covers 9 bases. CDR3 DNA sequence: TGTGCCAGCAGCTGGACTAGCGAGGAGACCCAGTACTTC. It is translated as CASSWTSEETQYF. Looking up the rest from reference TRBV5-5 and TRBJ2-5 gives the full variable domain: DAGVTQSPTHLIKTRGQQVTLRCSPISGHKSVSWYQQVLGQGPQFIFQYYEKEERGRGNFPDRFSARQFPNYSSELNVNALLLGDSALYLCASSWTSEETQYFGPGTRLLVL.